This T cell receptor (beta chain) comes out of a study of shared clonotypes between healthy human individuals. Terminally differentiated effector memory CD45RA+ cells were excluded by CCR7 positive selection of CD45RO-negative cells. Germline V CDR1 and CDR2: MDHEN, SYDVKM. Trimming removed 2 bases from V and 8 bases from J; junction bases left unmatched: 5. The CDR3 totals 15 residues. Every immunoSEQ plate was one replicate of a subset's evenly spread DNA. Per the study methods: Because ImmunoSEQ provided only junction sequences with no quality scores, the filtering differed. Produced via immunoSEQ multiplex PCR; TCRdb's table is partial and in-frame only. The D gene and trimming were derived from the DNA, and the V and J assignments and clone size from that table. The table lists some 2,100,000 clones, 85% to 95% of them singletons, with roughly 1.7% in the top ten.

The chain joins TRBV28 to TRBJ2-1; 11 bases are shared with TRBD2. The TCR comes from a man younger than 35 in good health. Some clones in this sample may be carry-over from other donors' samples. The specimen was naive CD8+ T cells from PBMCs. The CDR3 DNA reads TGTGCCAGCAGTTTAATGCTAGCGGGAGGCTATGAGCAGTTCTTC. Translated: CASSLMLAGGYEQFF.